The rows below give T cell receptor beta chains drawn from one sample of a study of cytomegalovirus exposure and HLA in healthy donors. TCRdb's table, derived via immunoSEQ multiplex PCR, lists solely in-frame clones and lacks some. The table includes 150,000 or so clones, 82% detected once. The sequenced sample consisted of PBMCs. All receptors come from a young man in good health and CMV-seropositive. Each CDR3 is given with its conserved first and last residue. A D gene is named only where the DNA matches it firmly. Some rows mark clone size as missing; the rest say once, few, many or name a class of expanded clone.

CDR3 DNA: TGTGCCAGCGGCTGGACAGGGGGCAGGGGGGAAACAGATACGCAGTATTTT; CDR3 protein: CASGWTGGRGETDTQYF; J gene: TRBJ2-3; clone size: -; V gene: TRBV27; D gene: TRBD1
CDR3 DNA: TGTGCCAGCCGTTTGGGGCGGGGAACCTACGAGCAGTACTTC; CDR3 protein: CASRLGRGTYEQYF; J gene: TRBJ2-7; clone size: -; V gene: TRBV7-2; D gene: -
CDR3 DNA: TGTGCCAGCAATATGGCCCACGAGCAGTACTTC; CDR3 protein: CASNMAHEQYF; J gene: TRBJ2-7; clone size: few; V gene: TRBV5-6; D gene: -
CDR3 DNA: TGTGCCAGCAGTTCGGACAGGGGGAGTACCGGGGAGCTGTTTTTT; CDR3 protein: CASSSDRGSTGELFF; J gene: TRBJ2-2; clone size: -; V gene: TRBV28; D gene: TRBD1
CDR3 DNA: TGTGCCAGCAGGGGGACACAGAACACTGAAGCTTTCTTT; CDR3 protein: CASRGTQNTEAFF; J gene: TRBJ1-1; clone size: -; V gene: TRBV7-9; D gene: -
CDR3 DNA: TGCGCCAGCAGCTTGGTAGGGGGATCTGGGGCCAACGTCCTGACTTTC; CDR3 protein: CASSLVGGSGANVLTF; J gene: TRBJ2-6; clone size: -; V gene: TRBV5-1; D gene: -
CDR3 DNA: TGTGCCAGCAGTTCCAAAGGTTGGGGGGGAATTCTAAAGGCCAACGTCCTGACTTTC; CDR3 protein: CASSSKGWGGILKANVLTF; J gene: TRBJ2-6; clone size: -; V gene: TRBV28; D gene: TRBD2
CDR3 DNA: TGTGCCAGCAGTTCGCCCGGGTCGGATACGCAGTATTTT; CDR3 protein: CASSSPGSDTQYF; J gene: TRBJ2-3; clone size: -; V gene: TRBV28; D gene: -
CDR3 DNA: TGTGCCATAAGGGATGTGCGGGAAGCCCGCAATGAGCAGTTCTTC; CDR3 protein: CAIRDVREARNEQFF; J gene: TRBJ2-1; clone size: -; V gene: TRBV19; D gene: -
CDR3 DNA: TGTGCCAGCAGTTACTCGGCGGGCCCCTACGAGCAGTACTTC; CDR3 protein: CASSYSAGPYEQYF; J gene: TRBJ2-7; clone size: few; V gene: TRBV6-5; D gene: -
CDR3 DNA: TGTGCCAGCAGCTCAGGACTAGCGGGGAACACCGGGGAGCTGTTTTTT; CDR3 protein: CASSSGLAGNTGELFF; J gene: TRBJ2-2; clone size: once; V gene: TRBV5-4; D gene: TRBD2
CDR3 DNA: TGTGCCAGCAGTTGCGAGATTCCTCTCTACGAGCAGTACTTC; CDR3 protein: CASSCEIPLYEQYF; J gene: TRBJ2-7; clone size: -; V gene: TRBV6-4; D gene: -
CDR3 DNA: TGTGCCAGCAGCCTAGCCTCTGGGGCCAACGTCCTGACTTTC; CDR3 protein: CASSLASGANVLTF; J gene: TRBJ2-6; clone size: once; V gene: TRBV6-5; D gene: -
CDR3 DNA: TGTGCCACCAGCAGAGATTATTTTTCCAGGGCCCGGGGCAATCAGCCCCAGCATTTT; CDR3 protein: CATSRDYFSRARGNQPQHF; J gene: TRBJ1-5; clone size: -; V gene: TRBV15; D gene: -
CDR3 DNA: TGTGCCAGCAGCTTTAGGGGTGGCAATCAGCCCCAGCATTTT; CDR3 protein: CASSFRGGNQPQHF; J gene: TRBJ1-5; clone size: -; V gene: TRBV5-8; D gene: -
CDR3 DNA: TGCGCCAGCAGCTTCGCAGGGGTGGGGGCCAAAAACATTCAGTACTTC; CDR3 protein: CASSFAGVGAKNIQYF; J gene: TRBJ2-4; clone size: -; V gene: TRBV5-1; D gene: -
CDR3 DNA: TGTGCCAGCAGCTTACGCCGGGTTTTGAACACCGGGGAGCTGTTTTTT; CDR3 protein: CASSLRRVLNTGELFF; J gene: TRBJ2-2; clone size: -; V gene: TRBV7-2; D gene: -
CDR3 DNA: TGTGCCTGGAGTGTGCGGGGTGGCAATCAGCCCCAGCATTTT; CDR3 protein: CAWSVRGGNQPQHF; J gene: TRBJ1-5; clone size: -; V gene: TRBV30; D gene: -
CDR3 DNA: TGCGCCAGCAGCCAGACAGTTCAGTACGAGCAGTACTTC; CDR3 protein: CASSQTVQYEQYF; J gene: TRBJ2-7; clone size: -; V gene: TRBV5-1; D gene: -